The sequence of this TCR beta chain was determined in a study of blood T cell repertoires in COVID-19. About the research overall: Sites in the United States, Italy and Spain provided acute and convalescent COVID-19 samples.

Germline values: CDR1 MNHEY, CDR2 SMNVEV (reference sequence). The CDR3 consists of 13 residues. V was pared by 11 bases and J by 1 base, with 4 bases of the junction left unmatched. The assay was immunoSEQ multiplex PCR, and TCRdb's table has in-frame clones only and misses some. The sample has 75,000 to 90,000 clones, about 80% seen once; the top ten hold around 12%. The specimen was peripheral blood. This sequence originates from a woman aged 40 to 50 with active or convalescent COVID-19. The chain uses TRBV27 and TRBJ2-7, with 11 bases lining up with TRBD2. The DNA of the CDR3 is TGTGCCGACTGGACTAGCGGGTCCTACGAGCAGTACTTC. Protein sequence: CADWTSGSYEQYF.